A single sample is the source of the 17 T cell receptor beta chains below, sequenced in a study of cytotoxic CD8 clonotypes in ibrutinib-treated CLL (dated by TCRdb to the early 2020s). Taken with the paper, the label for time point translates to: progressive disease on ibrutinib. The library was made by the immunoSEQ multiplex PCR assay. This is the immuneACCESS table as TCRdb keeps it, with only in-frame sequences that have V and J called. A part of the clones is gone; compared with another copy, unresolved V genes explain less than half, and the rest is unexplained. The sample table shows about 160,000 clones, and 70% to 90% are seen once. The top ten clones comprise about 2.9% of the sample. The sequenced sample was PBMCs, obtained at disease progression, from a patient treated with ibrutinib. Every receptor here comes from a human donor with chronic lymphocytic leukemia.

This chain joins TRBV27 and TRBJ2-3, with 10 bases matching TRBD2. Germline V gene lookup returns CDR1 MNHEY and CDR2 SMNVEV (reference sequence). Trimming at V came to 5 bases and at J to 2 bases, leaving 10 bases not matched to a gene. The CDR3 totals 17 residues. The CDR3 protein is CASSRTPGLAFTDTQYF. Here the CDR3 DNA reads TGTGCCAGCAGTCGAACTCCGGGACTAGCGTTCACAGATACGCAGTATTTT.

V usage is TRBV30 and J usage is TRBJ2-3, with 10 positions matching TRBD2. Germline trimming cut 2 bases from V and 5 bases from J; bases unmatched to any gene: 7. This CDR3 contains 15 residues. The germline V gene encodes CDR1 GTSNPN and CDR2 SVGIG (reference sequence). CDR3 loop: CAWSKLAGVLDTQYF. Here the CDR3 DNA reads TGTGCCTGGAGTAAGCTAGCGGGAGTACTAGATACGCAGTATTTT.

The genes are TRBV4-1 and TRBJ2-2; tentative D call: TRBD2 (7 bases). Between the trimmed V and J ends, which lost 1 base and 6 bases, there was a span of 12 bases. The CDR3 spans 15 residues. Germline CDR1 and CDR2: MGHRA and YSYEKL. CDR3 in DNA: TGCGCCAGCAGCCAAGGGGGCGGGGGCCCCGGGGAGCTGTTTTTT. Translation: CASSQGGGGPGELFF.

The rearrangement links TRBV15 to TRBJ1-5, with 8 bases that match TRBD1. CDR3 length: 16 residues. Germline values: CDR1 LNHNV, CDR2 YYDKDF (reference sequence). With 5 bases clipped from V and 1 base from J, the junction kept 7 bases outside the gene matches. The CDR3 bases are TGTGCCACCAGCGGTGACAGGGGAAGGAGCAATCAGCCCCAGCATTTT. It translates to CATSGDRGRSNQPQHF.

The chain combines TRBV9 with TRBJ1-5; perhaps TRBD1 as D (5 bases). Per the germline V gene, CDR1 is SGDLS and CDR2 is YYNGEE. This CDR3 has 15 amino acids. Trimming stripped 0 bases from V and 5 bases from J, with 12 bases between. CDR3 coding DNA: TGTGCCAGCAGCGTAGGGGCAGGGAGGGATCAGCCCCAGCATTTT. Translation gives CASSVGAGRDQPQHF.

This clone was observed a handful of times. The chain employs TRBV7-2 and TRBJ1-2, with 7 bases matching TRBD1. V lost 2 bases to trimming and J lost 0 bases; unmatched junction nucleotides: 12. The CDR3 contains 18 residues. Germline assignment: CDR1 SGHTA and CDR2 FQGNSA. The CDR3 is CASSLRQGGMKANYGYTF. In DNA, the CDR3 is TGTGCCAGCAGCTTAAGACAGGGAGGGATGAAAGCTAACTATGGCTACACCTTC.

CDR3 nucleotides: TGTGCCAGCAGCTTTTTCGCCGGGACTAGCGGGAACACCGGGGAGCTGTTTTTT. It translates to CASSFFAGTSGNTGELFF. This chain links TRBV7-3 with TRBJ2-2, with TRBD2 matching 11 bases. Germline V gene lookup returns CDR1 SGHTA and CDR2 FQGTGA. This CDR3 has 18 amino acids. Trimming at V came to 3 bases and at J to 1 base, leaving 7 bases not matched to a gene.

Only one count was recorded for this clone. The gene calls are TRBV7-9 and TRBJ2-1; maybe TRBD2 (6 bases). V was trimmed by 5 bases and J by 0 bases, leaving 11 bases between them. Germline V gene data show CDR1 as SEHNR and CDR2 as FQNEAQ (reference sequence). The CDR3 length is 15 residues. In DNA form, the CDR3 reads TGTGCCAGCAGCCCTCGCGGGAACTCCTACAATGAGCAGTTCTTC. Its protein is CASSPRGNSYNEQFF.

This clone was seen only once. CDR3 sequence reads: CASRTTSGRAFLTDTQYF. For the CDR3, the DNA is TGTGCCAGCAGGACAACTAGCGGGAGGGCCTTCCTAACAGATACGCAGTATTTT. The chain is built from TRBV2 and TRBJ2-3; 13 bases are a match to TRBD2. V was pared by 6 bases and J by 3 bases, with 12 bases of the junction left unmatched. The CDR3 consists of 18 residues. Germline V gives CDR1 SNHLY, CDR2 FYNNEI. Combining the CDR3 with reference TRBV2 and TRBJ2-3 gives the whole variable domain EPEVTQTPSHQVTQMGQEVILRCVPISNHLYFYWYRQILGQKVEFLVSFYNNEISEKSEIFDDQFSVERPDGSNFTLKIRSTKLEDSAMYFCASRTTSGRAFLTDTQYFGPGTRLTVL.

The chain employs TRBV5-1 and TRBJ1-5, with 9 bases identical to TRBD1. This CDR3 is built from 14 residues. V dropped 4 bases and J dropped 4; count of bases not matched to a gene: 3. Germline V gives CDR1 SGHRS, CDR2 YFSETQ. The chain's CDR3 is CASSRTGENQPQHF. The CDR3 bases are TGCGCCAGCAGCCGGACAGGGGAGAATCAGCCCCAGCATTTT.

The chain employs TRBV9 and TRBJ2-1; 11 bases map to TRBD2. Germline trimming cut 2 bases from V and 4 bases from J; bases unmatched to any gene: 2. This CDR3 comprises 15 residues. Per the germline V gene, CDR1 is SGDLS and CDR2 is YYNGEE. CDR3 protein: CASSVGLAEYNEQFF. CDR3 nucleotide sequence: TGTGCCAGCAGCGTGGGACTAGCGGAATACAATGAGCAGTTCTTC. Full variable domain (rest looked up from reference TRBV9 and TRBJ2-1): DSGVTQTPKHLITATGQRVTLRCSPRSGDLSVYWYQQSLDQGLQFLIQYYNGEERAKGNILERFSAQQFPDLHSELNLSSLELGDSALYFCASSVGLAEYNEQFFGPGTRLTVL.

V gene TRBV5-6 combines with J gene TRBJ2-7; possible D gene TRBD2, 6 bases. This CDR3 has 15 residues. The germline gives CDR1 SGHDT, CDR2 YYEEEE. V lost 0 bases to trimming and J lost 2 bases, with 12 bases between them. The CDR3 region has the DNA TGTGCCAGCAGCTTGGTGGAGGGAATTCCCTACGAGCAGTACTTC. As protein: CASSLVEGIPYEQYF.

The rearrangement links TRBV7-9 to TRBJ2-7, with 9 bases that match TRBD1. This CDR3 contains 19 residues. CDR1 is SEHNR and CDR2 is FQNEAQ in the germline V gene (reference sequence). Losses at the gene ends were 5 bases for V and 2 bases for J; bases not matched to a gene: 19. The CDR3 reads CASSSPIALQGATPYEQYF. Here the CDR3 DNA reads TGTGCCAGCAGCAGTCCCATAGCCCTACAGGGGGCAACGCCCTACGAGCAGTACTTC.

J is TRBJ1-5 and V is TRBV5-1, with D hard to call. V lost 3 bases and J 6 bases, leaving 10 bases between the germline ends. The CDR3 covers 13 residues. In germline, CDR1 is SGHRS, CDR2 YFSETQ. CDR3 sequence: CASSSRWGQPQHF. In DNA, the CDR3 is TGCGCCAGCAGCTCGAGATGGGGTCAGCCCCAGCATTTT.

The rearrangement links TRBV11-2 to TRBJ2-5; D is perhaps TRBD1 or TRBD2 (5 bases each). This CDR3 contains 17 residues. V was clipped by 2 bases and J by 2 bases, with 18 bases between them. The germline CDR1 and CDR2 sequences are SGHAT and FQNNGV. In DNA form, the CDR3 reads TGTGCCAGCAGCTTACCCCGAGGGGCAGACCCGCAAGAGACCCAGTACTTC. Its translation: CASSLPRGADPQETQYF.

The rearrangement uses TRBV18 and TRBJ1-3; tentative D call: TRBD1 (5 bases). Trimming left V 4 bases short and J 4 bases short, with 17 bases between. The CDR3 has 16 amino acids. CDR1 and CDR2 (germline): KGHSH, LQKENI. The CDR3, as DNA: TGTGCCAGCTCACTACAAGGTGGAGGGACCGGAAACACCATATATTTT. Translation gives CASSLQGGGTGNTIYF.

V is TRBV5-1 and J is TRBJ2-7; perhaps TRBD1 as D (6 bases). Trimming cost V 2 bases and J 0 bases, with 15 bases left between them. The CDR3 length is 16 residues. The germline gives CDR1 SGHRS, CDR2 YFSETQ. Here the CDR3 DNA reads TGCGCCAGCAGCTTTCGCGTGGCAGGGGTCTCCTACGAGCAGTACTTC. Protein product: CASSFRVAGVSYEQYF.